This TCR beta chain was retrieved from a study of T cell responses to AZD1222 COVID-19 vaccine. Overall study results and limits: The number of AZD1222 recipients seropositive at baseline was only 5 to 7. White British ancestry dominated among donors, who included more females, and clonal diversity was possibly underestimated.

Comments on this clone: Its target is not known.

Assay used: immunoSEQ multiplex PCR; TCRdb lists only in-frame clones, some missing. This table holds approximately 100,000 clones, around 91% found once. This sequence originates from an adult who received the AZD1222 COVID-19 vaccine. Here the sequenced sample was peripheral blood, taken 28 days after the second AZD1222 dose.

The CDR3 here is CASSRDSPPGTEAFF. The CDR3, as DNA: TGTGCCAGCAGCCGGGACAGCCCCCCGGGAACTGAAGCTTTCTTT. This chain joins TRBV27 and TRBJ1-1; TRBD1 matches at 7 bases. The CDR3 loop spans 15 amino acids. Germline trimming cut 6 bases from V and 5 bases from J; bases unmatched to any gene: 12. Per the germline V gene, CDR1 is MNHEY and CDR2 is SMNVEV (reference sequence).